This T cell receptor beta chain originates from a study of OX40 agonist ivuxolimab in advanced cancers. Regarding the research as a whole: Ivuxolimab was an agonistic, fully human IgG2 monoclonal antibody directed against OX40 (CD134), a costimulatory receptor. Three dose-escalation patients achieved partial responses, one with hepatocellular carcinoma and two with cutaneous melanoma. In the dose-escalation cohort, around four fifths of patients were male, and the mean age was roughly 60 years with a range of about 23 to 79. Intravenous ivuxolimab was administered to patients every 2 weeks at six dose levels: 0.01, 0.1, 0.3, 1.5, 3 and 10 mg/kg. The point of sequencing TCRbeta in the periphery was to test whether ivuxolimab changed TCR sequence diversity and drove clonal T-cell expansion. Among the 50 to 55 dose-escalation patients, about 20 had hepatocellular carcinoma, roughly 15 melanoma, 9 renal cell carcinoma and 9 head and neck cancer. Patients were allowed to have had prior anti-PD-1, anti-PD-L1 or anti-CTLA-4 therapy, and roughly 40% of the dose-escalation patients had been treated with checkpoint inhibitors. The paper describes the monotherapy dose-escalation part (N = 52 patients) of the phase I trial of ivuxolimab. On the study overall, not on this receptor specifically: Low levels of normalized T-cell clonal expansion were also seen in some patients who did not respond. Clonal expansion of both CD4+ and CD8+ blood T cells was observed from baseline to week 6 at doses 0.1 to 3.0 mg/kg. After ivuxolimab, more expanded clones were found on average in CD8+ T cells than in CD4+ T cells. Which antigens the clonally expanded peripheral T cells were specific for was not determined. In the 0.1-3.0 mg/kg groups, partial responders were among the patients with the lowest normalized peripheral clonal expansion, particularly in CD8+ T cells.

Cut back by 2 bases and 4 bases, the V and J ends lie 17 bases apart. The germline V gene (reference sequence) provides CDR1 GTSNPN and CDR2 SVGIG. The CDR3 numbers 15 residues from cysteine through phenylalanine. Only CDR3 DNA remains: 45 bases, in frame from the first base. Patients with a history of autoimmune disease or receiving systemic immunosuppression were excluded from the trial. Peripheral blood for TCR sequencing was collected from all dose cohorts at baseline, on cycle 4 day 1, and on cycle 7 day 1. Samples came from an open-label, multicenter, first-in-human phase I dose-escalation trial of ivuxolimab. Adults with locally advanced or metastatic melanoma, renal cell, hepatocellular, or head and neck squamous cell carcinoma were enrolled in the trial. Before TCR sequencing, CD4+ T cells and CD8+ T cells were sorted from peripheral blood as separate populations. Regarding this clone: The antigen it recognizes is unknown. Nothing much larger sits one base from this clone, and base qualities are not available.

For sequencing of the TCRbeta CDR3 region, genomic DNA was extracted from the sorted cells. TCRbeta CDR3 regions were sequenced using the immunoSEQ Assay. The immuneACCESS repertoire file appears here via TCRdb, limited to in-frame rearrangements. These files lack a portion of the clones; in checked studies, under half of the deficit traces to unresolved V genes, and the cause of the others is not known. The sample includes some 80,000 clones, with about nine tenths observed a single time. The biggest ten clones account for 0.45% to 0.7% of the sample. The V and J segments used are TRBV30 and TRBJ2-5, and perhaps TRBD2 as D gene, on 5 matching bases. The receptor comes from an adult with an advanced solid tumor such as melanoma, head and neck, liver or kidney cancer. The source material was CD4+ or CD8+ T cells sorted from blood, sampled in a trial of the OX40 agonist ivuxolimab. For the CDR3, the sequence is CAWSLSSRGSETQYF. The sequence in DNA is TGTGCCTGGAGTCTATCCAGTCGGGGTTCAGAGACCCAGTACTTC.